This T cell receptor beta chain is drawn from a study of blood T cell repertoires in COVID-19. Study background: Both acute and convalescent COVID-19 samples were obtained from the United States, Italy and Spain.

Generated by immunoSEQ multiplex PCR, the TCRdb table keeps only in-frame clones and is missing some. The data contain 75,000 to 100,000 clones, approximately 77% of them singletons. With 7 bases clipped from V and 2 bases from J, the junction kept 1 base outside the gene matches. CDR1 and CDR2 (germline): GTSNPN, SVGIG (reference sequence). The CDR3 covers 11 residues. The clonotype originates from a woman older than 75 with acute or convalescent COVID-19. The chain is built from TRBV30 and TRBJ1-2; TRBD1 aligns across 7 bases. Input material: peripheral blood. The CDR3 bases are TGTGCCTTGACAGGGAACTATGGCTACACCTTC. The encoded protein is CALTGNYGYTF.